A selection of T cell receptor beta chains follows, all from one sample in a study of OX40 agonist ivuxolimab in advanced cancers. Assay: immunoSEQ multiplex PCR; the TCRdb copy retains only in-frame clones and omits some. The sample includes over 45,000 clones, roughly four fifths of them seen just once. The specimen was CD4+ or CD8+ T cells sorted from blood, collected in a trial of the OX40 agonist ivuxolimab. Receptors originate from an adult with an advanced solid tumor such as melanoma, head and neck, liver or kidney cancer. Both conserved end residues are part of each CDR3. Each record gives: D gene, V gene, J gene, CDR3 protein, CDR3 DNA. The D gene is left open where the match is weak.

NA,TRBV7-9,TRBJ1-1,CASSANRVREAFF,TGTGCCAGCAGCGCCAACAGGGTGAGGGAAGCTTTCTTT
NA,TRBV27,TRBJ2-1,CASSPWGGRGEQFF,TGTGCCAGCAGTCCCTGGGGGGGGCGAGGTGAGCAGTTCTTC
NA,TRBV9,TRBJ1-2,CASSVESSPNYGYTF,TGTGCCAGCAGCGTCGAGTCCAGCCCTAACTATGGCTACACCTTC
NA,TRBV28,TRBJ1-2,CASSSSGVDYGYTF,TGTGCCAGCAGTTCCTCCGGGGTTGACTATGGCTACACCTTC
NA,TRBV25-1,TRBJ1-4,CASSEFGTGTGKLFF,TGTGCCAGCAGTGAATTTGGAACAGGGACGGGAAAACTGTTTTTT
TRBD2,TRBV2,TRBJ2-3,CASSFSGRATDTQYF,TGTGCCAGCAGTTTTAGCGGGAGAGCGACAGATACGCAGTATTTT
NA,TRBV18,TRBJ1-5,CASSPPAGGSNQPQHF,TGTGCCAGCTCACCACCGGCAGGCGGTAGCAATCAGCCCCAGCATTTT
NA,TRBV4-1,TRBJ2-1,CASSHPSRGQYNEQFF,TGCGCCAGCAGCCACCCCTCGAGGGGCCAATACAATGAGCAGTTCTTC
NA,TRBV28,TRBJ2-7,CATIATPGIEQYF,TGTGCCACCATAGCGACCCCAGGGATCGAGCAGTACTTC
NA,TRBV10-3,TRBJ2-7,CAIGGLVGRGLYEQYF,TGTGCCATCGGGGGGCTGGTCGGGAGAGGTCTTTACGAGCAGTACTTC